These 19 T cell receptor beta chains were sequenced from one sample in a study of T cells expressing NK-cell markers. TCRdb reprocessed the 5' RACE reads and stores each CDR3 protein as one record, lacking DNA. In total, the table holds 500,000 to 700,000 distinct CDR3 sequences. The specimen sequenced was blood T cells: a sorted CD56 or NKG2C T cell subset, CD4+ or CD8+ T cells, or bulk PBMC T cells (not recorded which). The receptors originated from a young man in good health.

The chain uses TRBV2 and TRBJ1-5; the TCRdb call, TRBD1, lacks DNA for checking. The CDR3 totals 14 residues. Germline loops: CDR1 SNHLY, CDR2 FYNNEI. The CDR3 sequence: CASNPDRGNQPQHF. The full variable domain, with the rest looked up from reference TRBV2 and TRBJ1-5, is EPEVTQTPSHQVTQMGQEVILRCVPISNHLYFYWYRQILGQKVEFLVSFYNNEISEKSEIFDDQFSVERPDGSNFTLKIRSTKLEDSAMYFCASNPDRGNQPQHFGDGTRLSIL.

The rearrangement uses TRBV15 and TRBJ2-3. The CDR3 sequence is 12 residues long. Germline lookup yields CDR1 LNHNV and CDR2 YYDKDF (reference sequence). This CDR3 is CATSRATDTQYF.

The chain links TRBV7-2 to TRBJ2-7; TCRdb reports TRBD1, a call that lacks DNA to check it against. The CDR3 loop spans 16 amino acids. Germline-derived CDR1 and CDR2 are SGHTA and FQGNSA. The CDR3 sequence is CASSAWAQGFTYEQYF.

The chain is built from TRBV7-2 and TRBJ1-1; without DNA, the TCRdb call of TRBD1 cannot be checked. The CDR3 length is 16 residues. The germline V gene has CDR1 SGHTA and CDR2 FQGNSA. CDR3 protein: CASSFSGTGMNTEAFF.

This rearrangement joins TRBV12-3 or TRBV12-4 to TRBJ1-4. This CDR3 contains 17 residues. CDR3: CASSLERREHLNEKLFF.

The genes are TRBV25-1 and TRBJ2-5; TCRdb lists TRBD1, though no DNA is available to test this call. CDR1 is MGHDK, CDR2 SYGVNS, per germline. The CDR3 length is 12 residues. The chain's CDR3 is CASNPGGETQYF.

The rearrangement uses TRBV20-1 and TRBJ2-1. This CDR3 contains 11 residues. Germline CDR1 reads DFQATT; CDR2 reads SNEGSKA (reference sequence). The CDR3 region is CSPWAGQEQFF.

The CDR3 protein is CASSNLPNQRGAKNIQYF. This chain connects TRBV11-1 to TRBJ2-4; TCRdb proposes TRBD2, but this gene call is untestable without DNA. This CDR3 region has 18 residues. Germline CDR1 reads SGHAT; CDR2 reads FQDESV (reference sequence).

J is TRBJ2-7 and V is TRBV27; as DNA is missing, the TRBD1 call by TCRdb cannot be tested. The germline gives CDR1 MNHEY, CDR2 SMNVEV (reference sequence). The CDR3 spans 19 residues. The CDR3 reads CASSFSTPVAVFPSYEQYF.

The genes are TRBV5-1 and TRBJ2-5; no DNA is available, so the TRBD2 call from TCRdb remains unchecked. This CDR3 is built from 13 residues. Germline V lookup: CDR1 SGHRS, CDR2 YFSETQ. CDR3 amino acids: CASRSEGPETQYF.

The chain's CDR3 is CASTPGTYNEQFF. This rearrangement joins TRBV11-2 to TRBJ2-1. Germline CDR1 SGHAT, CDR2 FQNNGV. The CDR3 is 13 residues long.

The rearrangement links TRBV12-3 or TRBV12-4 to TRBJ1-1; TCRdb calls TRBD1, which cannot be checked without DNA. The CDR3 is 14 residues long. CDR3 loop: CASSQTESNTEAFF.

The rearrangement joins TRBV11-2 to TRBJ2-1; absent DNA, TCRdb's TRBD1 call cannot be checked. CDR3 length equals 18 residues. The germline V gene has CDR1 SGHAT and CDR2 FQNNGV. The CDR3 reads CASSPPGGASGFDNEQFF.

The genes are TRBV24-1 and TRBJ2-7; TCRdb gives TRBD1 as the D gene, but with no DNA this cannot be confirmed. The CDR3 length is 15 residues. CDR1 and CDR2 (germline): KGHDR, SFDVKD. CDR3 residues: CATSPRGGPSYEQYF.

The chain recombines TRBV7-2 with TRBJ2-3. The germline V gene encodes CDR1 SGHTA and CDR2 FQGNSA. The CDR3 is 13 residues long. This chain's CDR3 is CASSTWTRDTQYF. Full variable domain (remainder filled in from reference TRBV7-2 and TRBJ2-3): GAGVSQSPSNKVTEKGKDVELRCDPISGHTALYWYRQSLGQGLEFLIYFQGNSAPDKSGLPSDRFSAERTGGSVSTLTIQRTQQEDSAVYLCASSTWTRDTQYFGPGTRLTVL.

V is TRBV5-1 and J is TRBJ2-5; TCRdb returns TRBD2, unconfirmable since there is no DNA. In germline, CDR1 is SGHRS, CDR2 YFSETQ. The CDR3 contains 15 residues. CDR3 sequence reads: CASSLEGGSWETQYF. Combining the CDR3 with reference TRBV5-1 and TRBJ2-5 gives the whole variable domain KAGVTQTPRYLIKTRGQQVTLSCSPISGHRSVSWYQQTPGQGLQFLFEYFSETQRNKGNFPGRFSGRQFSNSRSEMNVSTLELGDSALYLCASSLEGGSWETQYFGPGTRLLVL.

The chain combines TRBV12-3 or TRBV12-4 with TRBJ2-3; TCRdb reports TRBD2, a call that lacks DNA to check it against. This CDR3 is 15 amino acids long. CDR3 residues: CASSLEGADSDTQYF.

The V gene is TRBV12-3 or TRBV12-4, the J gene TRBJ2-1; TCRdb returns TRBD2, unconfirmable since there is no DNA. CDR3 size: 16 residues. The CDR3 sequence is CASSFSSGRLNNEQFF.

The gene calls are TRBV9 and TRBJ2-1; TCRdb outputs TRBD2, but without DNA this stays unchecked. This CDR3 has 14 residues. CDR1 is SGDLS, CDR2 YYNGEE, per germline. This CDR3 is CASTGTSGDNEQFF.